This T cell receptor beta chain comes out of a study of regulatory T cells in long-lasting Graves disease. Time point meaning: persistent/refractory GD, antithyroid drugs over 5 years with positive TRAb. From PBMCs, RNA was extracted and then used to make the TCR library. This clonotype was observed a handful of times. One junction end does not reproduce the germline sequence, and a read error may be involved. For TCR beta, libraries came from iRepertoire HTBI primers and Arm-PCR of CDR3 regions. TCRdb reprocessed the multiplex PCR reads via MiXCR and lists one record per CDR3 protein. The sample records some 330,000 distinct CDR3 sequences, around 23% being singletons. CDR1 and CDR2 from the germline V gene are DFQATT and SNEGSKA (reference sequence). This CDR3 has 14 amino acids.

Specimen: peripheral blood mononuclear cells (PBMCs), collected when the disease was refractory, from a patient treated with antithyroid drugs. V and J are TRBV20-1 and TRBJ2-7; 7 bases agree with TRBD1. This clonotype originated in a woman aged 40 to 55 with Graves disease. CDR3 protein: CSTRGPRAIYEQYF. The CDR3 coding sequence is TGCAGTACTAGGGGGCCCAGGGCAATTTACGAGCAGTACTTC.